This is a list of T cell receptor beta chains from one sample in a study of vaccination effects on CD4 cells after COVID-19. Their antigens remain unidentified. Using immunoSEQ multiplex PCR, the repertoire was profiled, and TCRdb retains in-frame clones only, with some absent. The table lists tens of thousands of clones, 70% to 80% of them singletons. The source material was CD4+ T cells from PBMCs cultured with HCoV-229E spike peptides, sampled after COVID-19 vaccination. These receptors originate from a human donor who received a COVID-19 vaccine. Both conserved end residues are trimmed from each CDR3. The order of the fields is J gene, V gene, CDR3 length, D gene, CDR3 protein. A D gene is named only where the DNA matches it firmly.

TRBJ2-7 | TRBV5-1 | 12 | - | ASSLSPSTYEQY
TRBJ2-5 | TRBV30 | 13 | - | AWKKIGGVGETQY
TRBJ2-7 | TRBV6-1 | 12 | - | ASSEGLLTYEQY
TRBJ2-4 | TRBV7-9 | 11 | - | ASSVEGIDIQY
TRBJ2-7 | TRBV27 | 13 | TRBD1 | ASSPMGQGQYEQY
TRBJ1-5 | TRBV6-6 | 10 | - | ASRDSNQPQH
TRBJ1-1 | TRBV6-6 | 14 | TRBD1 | ASSYSTGRSNTEAF
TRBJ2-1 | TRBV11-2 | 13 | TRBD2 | ASSLSRGLYNEQF
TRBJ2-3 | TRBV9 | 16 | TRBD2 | ASSTPGTSGGRADTQY
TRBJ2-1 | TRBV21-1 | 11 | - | ASRGTGGCEQF
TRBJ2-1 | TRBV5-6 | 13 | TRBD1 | ASSSGGGRGNEQF
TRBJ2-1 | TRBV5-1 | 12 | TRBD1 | ASSPDRVGDEQF
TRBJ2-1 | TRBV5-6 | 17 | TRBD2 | ASSSPELAGGGSYNEQF
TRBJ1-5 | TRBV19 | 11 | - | ASSSRGWQPQH
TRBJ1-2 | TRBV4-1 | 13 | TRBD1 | ASSHRTGTGNGYT
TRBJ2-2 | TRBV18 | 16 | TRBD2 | ASSPFISLADNTGELF
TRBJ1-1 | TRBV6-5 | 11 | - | ASSNQMNTEAF
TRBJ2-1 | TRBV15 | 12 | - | ATSQALGVNEQF
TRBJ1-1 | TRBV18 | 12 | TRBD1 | ASSRGTGATEAF
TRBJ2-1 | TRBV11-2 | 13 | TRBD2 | ASGQTGGPRNEQF
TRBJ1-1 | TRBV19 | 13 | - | ASSPNLAANTEAF
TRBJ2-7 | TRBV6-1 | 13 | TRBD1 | ASSQTGTGGHEQY
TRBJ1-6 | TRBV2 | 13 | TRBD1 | ASVRDSTYNSPLH
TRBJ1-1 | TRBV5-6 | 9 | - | ASSQNTEAF
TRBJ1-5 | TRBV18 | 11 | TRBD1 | ASSPTRDSPFY
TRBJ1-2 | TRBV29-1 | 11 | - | SVEPRARYGYT